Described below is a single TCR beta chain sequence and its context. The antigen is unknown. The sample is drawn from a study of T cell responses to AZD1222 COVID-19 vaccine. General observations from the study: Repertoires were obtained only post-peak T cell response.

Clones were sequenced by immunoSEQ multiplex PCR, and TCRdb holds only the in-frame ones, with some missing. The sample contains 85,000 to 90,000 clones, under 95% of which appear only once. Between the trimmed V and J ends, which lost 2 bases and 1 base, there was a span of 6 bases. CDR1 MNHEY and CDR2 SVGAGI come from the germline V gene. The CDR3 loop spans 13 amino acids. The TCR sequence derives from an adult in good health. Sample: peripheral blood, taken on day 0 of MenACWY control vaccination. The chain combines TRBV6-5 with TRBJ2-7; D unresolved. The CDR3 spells CASSYATSYEQYF. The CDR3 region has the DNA TGTGCCAGCAGTTACGCAACATCCTACGAGCAGTACTTC.